What follows are 28 T cell receptor beta chains derived from one specimen sequenced in a study of blood T cell repertoires in COVID-19. The method was immunoSEQ multiplex PCR; TCRdb's version includes in-frame clones alone and lacks a portion of them. The sample includes some 400,000 clones, around 87% of them seen just once. The material sequenced was peripheral blood. Receptors originate from a man aged 18 to 29 with active or convalescent COVID-19.

The V gene is TRBV5-4, the J gene TRBJ2-1; 7 bases agree with TRBD1. Germline V gene data show CDR1 as SGHNT and CDR2 as YYREEE (reference sequence). This CDR3 is 16 amino acids long. V shed 4 bases, J shed 4 bases, and the junction held 11 bases outside the gene matches. The CDR3 DNA reads as TGTGCCAGCAGCCGACTACCGGGACAGAAGTACAATGAGCAGTTCTTC. Translated: CASSRLPGQKYNEQFF.

The chain combines TRBV2 with TRBJ1-4; maybe TRBD1 (5 bases). Germline V gene sequence: CDR1 SNHLY, CDR2 FYNNEI. The CDR3 has 14 amino acids. Trimming left V 7 bases short and J 8 bases short, with 17 bases between. The CDR3 nucleotides are TGTGCCAGCACCCAATCGGGCAGGGTCGAAAAACTGTTTTTT. Protein product: CASTQSGRVEKLFF.

J is TRBJ1-5 and V is TRBV6-2 or TRBV6-3; TRBD1 agrees at 8 bases. The CDR3 loop spans 20 amino acids. J gave up 2 bases and V 0 bases, and 15 bases lay outside the gene matches. The V gene's germline CDR1 is MNHEY and CDR2 SVGEGT. CDR3 sequence: CASSYSRGQGGLVGNQPQHF. CDR3 nucleotides: TGTGCCAGCAGTTACTCGCGTGGACAGGGAGGTTTAGTAGGCAATCAGCCCCAGCATTTT.

V and J are TRBV4-3 and TRBJ1-2, with 9 bases fitting TRBD1. The CDR3 sequence is 18 residues long. J gave up 3 bases and V 0 bases, and 11 bases lay outside the gene matches. Germline CDR1 reads LGHNA; CDR2 reads YSLEER. The CDR3 DNA is TGCGCCAGCAGCCAAGAATTCACTCCGGGACAGGGTGACTATGGCTACACCTTC. As protein: CASSQEFTPGQGDYGYTF.

The count of this clone is one. The chain couples TRBV19 to TRBJ2-2; 8 bases map to TRBD1. This CDR3 comprises 14 residues. Trimming at V came to 3 bases and at J to 5 bases, leaving 2 bases not matched to a gene. Germline lookup yields CDR1 LNHDA and CDR2 SQIVND (reference sequence). In DNA form, the CDR3 reads TGTGCCAGTAGTATCGGACAGGGAACCGGGGAGCTGTTTTTT. Its translation is CASSIGQGTGELFF.

The chain carries TRBV2 and TRBJ1-5, with 7 bases that match TRBD1. This CDR3 has 14 residues. The junction had 9 bases not matched to a gene; V was cut back by 6 bases and J by 7 bases. Per germline, CDR1 SNHLY and CDR2 FYNNEI. CDR3 loop: CASSVQGEVQPQHF. In DNA form, the CDR3 reads TGTGCCAGCAGCGTTCAGGGGGAGGTCCAGCCCCAGCATTTT.

The rearrangement uses TRBV25-1 and TRBJ1-4; D not certain. The V end was cut by 1 base, the J end by 3 bases, with 6 bases between. The germline gives CDR1 MGHDK, CDR2 SYGVNS. CDR3 length: 14 residues. The CDR3 DNA reads TGTGCCAGCAGTGAATTACAGTCTAATGAAAAACTGTTTTTT. Amino acids: CASSELQSNEKLFF. Looking up the rest from reference TRBV25-1 and TRBJ1-4 gives the full variable domain: EADIYQTPRYLVIGTGKKITLECSQTMGHDKMYWYQQDPGMELHLIHYSYGVNSTEKGDLSSESTVSRIRTEHFPLTLESARPSHTSQYLCASSELQSNEKLFFGSGTQLSVL.

The V and J genes are TRBV24-1 and TRBJ2-6; D uncertain. The V and J ends lost 12 bases and 0 bases respectively, with 14 bases between them. Germline-derived CDR1 and CDR2 are KGHDR and SFDVKD. The length of the CDR3 is 15 residues. The CDR3: CAPCPCGSGANVLTF. CDR3 bases: TGTGCCCCCTGCCCGTGCGGCTCTGGGGCCAACGTCCTGACTTTC.

V usage is TRBV15 and J usage is TRBJ1-4, with 10 bases identical to TRBD1. V lost 4 bases and J lost 6; bases outside the gene matches: 5. The CDR3 is made up of 15 amino acids. Germline V CDR1 and CDR2: LNHNV, YYDKDF (reference sequence). CDR3 protein: CATSIRGTGDEKLFF. CDR3 nucleotides: TGTGCCACCAGCATCCGCGGGACAGGGGATGAAAAACTGTTTTTT.

The chain carries TRBV28 and TRBJ1-3, with a possible D match to TRBD1 (5 bases). V gave up 5 bases and J gave up 0 bases, with 14 bases separating them. The CDR3 extends over 16 amino acids. Germline-derived CDR1 and CDR2 are MDHEN and SYDVKM. Written as DNA, the CDR3 is TGTGCCAGCAGTGCTTGGACGGGGGACTCTGGAAACACCATATATTTT. Residues: CASSAWTGDSGNTIYF.

CDR3 sequence: CASTGQMETQYF. The CDR3 DNA sequence: TGTGCCAGCACGGGACAGATGGAGACCCAGTACTTC. The chain is built from TRBV18 and TRBJ2-5; TRBD1 matches at 7 bases. The V segment lost 8 bases and the J segment 5 bases; nucleotides outside the gene matches: 5. The length of the CDR3 is 12 residues. Germline CDR1 and CDR2: KGHSH and LQKENI.

This CDR3 is CASSGQGYEQYF. The CDR3 DNA sequence: TGTGCCAGCAGTGGACAGGGCTACGAGCAGTACTTC. The chain links TRBV2 to TRBJ2-7; 7 bases fit TRBD1. The CDR3 contains 12 residues. J gave up 3 bases and V 4 bases, and 0 bases lay outside the gene matches. Per germline, CDR1 SNHLY and CDR2 FYNNEI.

The V call is TRBV4-3, the J call TRBJ1-2; TRBD1 might be the D (5 bases). Per germline, CDR1 LGHNA and CDR2 YSLEER. V gave up 1 base and J gave up 4 bases, with 19 bases separating them. The CDR3 loop spans 17 amino acids. CDR3 protein: CASSQGVSGPQGYGYTF. The CDR3 DNA reads as TGCGCCAGCAGCCAAGGAGTTTCGGGCCCCCAGGGCTATGGCTACACCTTC.

The gene calls are TRBV9 and TRBJ2-7; D possibly corresponds to TRBD1 (5 bases). The CDR3 extends over 14 amino acids. Germline lookup yields CDR1 SGDLS and CDR2 YYNGEE. Trimming took off 3 bases at V and 2 bases at J, with 12 bases between the two ends. CDR3 loop: CASSAPRVPYEQYF. CDR3 in DNA: TGTGCCAGCAGCGCCCCCAGGGTCCCCTACGAGCAGTACTTC.

The gene calls are TRBV5-1 and TRBJ2-3; D not certain. The V gene lost 3 bases and the J gene lost 8 bases, with 16 bases spanning the gap. Germline CDR1 SGHRS, CDR2 YFSETQ. The CDR3 has 14 amino acids. The CDR3 sequence is CASSSDTQSSTQYF. The CDR3 DNA follows: TGCGCCAGCAGCTCAGACACCCAGTCCAGTACGCAGTATTTT. Drawing the rest from reference TRBV5-1 and TRBJ2-3, the complete variable domain is KAGVTQTPRYLIKTRGQQVTLSCSPISGHRSVSWYQQTPGQGLQFLFEYFSETQRNKGNFPGRFSGRQFSNSRSEMNVSTLELGDSALYLCASSSDTQSSTQYFGPGTRLTVL.

The count of this clone is one. This chain uses TRBV6-5 with TRBJ1-6; tentative D call: TRBD1 (6 bases). The length of the CDR3 is 15 residues. CDR1 is MNHEY, CDR2 SVGAGI, per germline. V was pared by 5 bases and J by 0 bases, with 8 bases between. The CDR3: CASSQGHSYNSPLHF. Here the CDR3 DNA reads TGTGCCAGCAGTCAGGGACACTCCTATAATTCACCCCTCCACTTT.

The chain links TRBV2 to TRBJ2-1; tentative D call: TRBD1 (5 bases). The CDR3 consists of 16 residues. Deletions cut 2 bases from V and 0 bases from J, with 11 bases between. Germline values: CDR1 SNHLY, CDR2 FYNNEI. The CDR3 DNA is TGTGCCAGCAGTGAAAGGGGCAGTAGCTCCTACAATGAGCAGTTCTTC. This gives the protein CASSERGSSSYNEQFF.

This chain connects TRBV4-3 to TRBJ1-1; D possibly corresponds to TRBD1 (5 bases). Germline values: CDR1 LGHNA, CDR2 YSLEER. Between the trimmed V and J ends, which lost 0 bases and 3 bases, there was a span of 14 bases. The CDR3 runs to 16 residues. The CDR3 DNA sequence: TGCGCCAGCAGCCAAGATCAGTTGGGCAGGGACACTGAAGCTTTCTTT. Protein sequence: CASSQDQLGRDTEAFF.

The gene calls are TRBV28 and TRBJ1-1; D is perhaps TRBD1 (6 bases). The V end was cut by 5 bases, the J end by 1 base, with 11 bases between. Germline CDR1 and CDR2: MDHEN and SYDVKM. The CDR3 totals 14 residues. The CDR3, as DNA: TGTGCCAGCAGTCTCCGGACAGAGAACACTGAAGCTTTCTTT. It translates to CASSLRTENTEAFF.

The chain joins TRBV11-3 to TRBJ2-2; 8 bases fit TRBD1. V gave up 5 bases and J gave up 6 bases; unmatched junction bases: 5. This CDR3 region has 14 residues. Germline V gives CDR1 SGHNT, CDR2 YENEEA. CDR3 region: CASSDLTGAGELFF. DNA for the CDR3: TGTGCCAGCAGCGATCTGACAGGGGCCGGGGAGCTGTTTTTT.

This chain links TRBV6-6 with TRBJ1-1, with a possible D match to TRBD1 (5 bases). Trimming removed 2 bases at V and 1 base at J, with 8 bases between. The CDR3 runs 14 residues. Germline CDR1 and CDR2: MNHNY and SVGAGI (reference sequence). CDR3 nucleotides: TGTGCCAGCAGTTACGGACAAAGGAACACTGAAGCTTTCTTT. It is translated as CASSYGQRNTEAFF.

The genes are TRBV7-2 and TRBJ2-2; D is ambiguous. Germline lookup yields CDR1 SGHTA and CDR2 FQGNSA. Between the trimmed V and J ends, which lost 4 bases and 2 bases, there was a span of 17 bases. This CDR3 has 17 amino acids. The CDR3: CASSSESLWANTGELFF. The CDR3 DNA is TGTGCCAGCAGCTCGGAAAGCTTGTGGGCAAACACCGGGGAGCTGTTTTTT.

The chain combines TRBV27 with TRBJ1-2; D is undetermined. V was clipped by 3 bases and J by 6 bases, with 11 bases between them. The V gene's germline CDR1 is MNHEY and CDR2 SMNVEV (reference sequence). The CDR3 is 13 residues long. CDR3 nucleotide sequence: TGTGCCAGCAGTTTGCAGGTCGGGGATGGCTACACCTTC. This translates into CASSLQVGDGYTF.

This chain connects TRBV18 to TRBJ1-1; tentatively, D is TRBD1 (5 bases). Trimming left V 2 bases short and J 5 bases short, with 9 bases between. There are 13 residues in the CDR3. Per germline, CDR1 KGHSH and CDR2 LQKENI. The CDR3 spells CASSPGRETEAFF. The DNA of the CDR3 is TGTGCCAGCTCACCAGGCAGGGAAACTGAAGCTTTCTTT.

This rearrangement joins TRBV19 to TRBJ1-5; D may be TRBD1 (5 bases). Trimming stripped 6 bases from V and 4 bases from J, with 19 bases between. Germline CDR1 LNHDA, CDR2 SQIVND (reference sequence). The CDR3 is 16 amino acids. This CDR3 is CASSPVRGIENQPQHF. CDR3 nucleotide sequence: TGTGCCAGTAGCCCGGTCCGGGGGATTGAAAATCAGCCCCAGCATTTT.

The CDR3 here is CASRDRGRSGNTIYF. DNA of the CDR3: TGTGCCAGCAGGGACAGGGGACGCTCTGGAAACACCATATATTTT. The chain uses TRBV6-5 and TRBJ1-3; 9 bases map to TRBD1. The CDR3 covers 15 residues. CDR1 and CDR2 from the germline V gene are MNHEY and SVGAGI. V was clipped by 6 bases and J by 0 bases; unmatched bases: 3.

The CDR3 region is CSVEDPPQPQHF. DNA for the CDR3: TGCAGCGTTGAAGATCCTCCTCAGCCCCAGCATTTT. This chain uses TRBV29-1 with TRBJ1-5; D is unclear. V gave up 0 bases and J gave up 6 bases, with 6 bases separating them. This CDR3 is 12 amino acids long. The germline V gene has CDR1 SQVTM and CDR2 ANQGSEA.

This clone was detected once. J is TRBJ2-1 and V is TRBV18; 10 bases line up with TRBD2. The length of the CDR3 is 18 residues. The germline gives CDR1 KGHSH, CDR2 LQKENI. Unmatched junction bases numbered 7, after V lost 2 bases and J lost 0 bases. This chain's CDR3 is CASSPTASGSLSYNEQFF. CDR3 coding DNA: TGTGCCAGCTCACCAACCGCTAGCGGGAGCCTCTCCTACAATGAGCAGTTCTTC.